This T cell receptor (beta chain) was sequenced in a study of shared clonotypes between healthy human individuals. Only in-frame clones appear in the TCRdb table, and some are missing; sequencing was by immunoSEQ multiplex PCR. The top ten clones hold 9.5% to 15% of a sample with about 460,000 clones, more than 70% of them seen once. CDR3 length: 15 residues. Germline V gene data show CDR1 as SGHVS and CDR2 as FNYEAQ. The J segment lost 10 bases and the V segment lost 2 bases, leaving 9 bases of the junction unmatched. The chain carries TRBV7-6 and TRBJ2-1; 9 bases align to TRBD1. The TCR was taken from a woman aged 40 to 49 in good health. Some clones in this sample may be carry-over from other donors' samples. Source material: PBMCs. CDR3 region: CASSLRTGAVREQFF. The CDR3 nucleotides read TGTGCCAGCAGCTTAAGGACAGGGGCCGTGAGGGAGCAGTTCTTC.